Each of the 15 T cell receptor beta chains below was sequenced from the same sample in a study of multiple sclerosis patients with progressive multifocal leukoencephalopathy. Stated time point: time of PML onset. Clones were sequenced by immunoSEQ multiplex PCR, and TCRdb holds only the in-frame ones, with some missing. The sample lists 25,000 to 35,000 clones; about 85% were seen once. The material was PBMCs, obtained from a patient treated with natalizumab. These receptors were taken from a young woman with progressive multifocal leukoencephalopathy.

The V call is TRBV11-2, the J call TRBJ1-5; no reliable D call. Germline V lookup: CDR1 SGHAT, CDR2 FQNNGV. The CDR3 has 14 residues. V was cut by 1 base and J by 6 bases, with 10 bases left in between. The DNA for the CDR3 is TGTGCCAGCAGCTTAGGCGGATCGGGTCAGCCCCAGCATTTT. Its translation is CASSLGGSGQPQHF.

This chain uses TRBV10-1 with TRBJ2-5; TRBD2 aligns across 10 bases. The CDR3 runs 16 residues. After removal of 3 bases from V and 1 base from J, the junction contained 5 bases not matched to a gene. CDR1 WNHNN and CDR2 SYGVQD come from the germline V gene (reference sequence). The CDR3 sequence: CASSDVAGGFQETQYF. The CDR3, as DNA: TGCGCCAGCAGTGATGTAGCGGGAGGTTTCCAAGAGACCCAGTACTTC.

The chain employs TRBV2 and TRBJ1-6, with D hard to call. The ends were cut back, 5 bases at V and 0 bases at J, with 11 bases in the middle. The CDR3 is 16 amino acids. CDR1 SNHLY and CDR2 FYNNEI come from the germline V gene. The CDR3 DNA reads as TGTGCCAGCAGTTCGGACCCGCGCTCCTATAATTCACCCCTCCACTTT. As protein: CASSSDPRSYNSPLHF.

The V gene is TRBV11-3, the J gene TRBJ2-7; no reliable D call. Germline V gives CDR1 SGHNT, CDR2 YENEEA. This CDR3 spans 16 amino acids. V was clipped by 5 bases and J by 0 bases, with 17 bases between them. As DNA, the CDR3 is TGTGCCAGCAGCCTGGGGATGCCAGAGAGCTCCTACGAGCAGTACTTC. Translated, it gives CASSLGMPESSYEQYF.

This clone was observed a handful of times. The J gene is TRBJ1-4, the V gene TRBV7-9, with D possibly TRBD1 on 5 matching bases. The V and J ends lost 3 bases and 5 bases respectively, with 13 bases between them. Germline V gene data show CDR1 as SEHNR and CDR2 as FQNEAQ (reference sequence). There are 15 residues in the CDR3. In DNA, the CDR3 is TGTGCCAGCAGCTTGGGGCAGGTTGAGAATGAAAAACTGTTTTTT. Its translation is CASSLGQVENEKLFF.

In its sample, this clone was seen a few times. This rearrangement joins TRBV15 to TRBJ2-5; 7 nucleotides agree with TRBD2. CDR1 LNHNV and CDR2 YYDKDF come from the germline V gene (reference sequence). Trimming took 2 bases from V and 2 from J; bases not matched to a gene: 2. This CDR3 contains 14 residues. Here the CDR3 reads CATSRTSVQETQYF. CDR3 in DNA: TGTGCCACCAGCAGAACTAGCGTTCAAGAGACCCAGTACTTC.

This clone was counted a few times. J is TRBJ1-5 and V is TRBV19, with no clear D. Germline V gives CDR1 LNHDA, CDR2 SQIVND (reference sequence). CDR3 length: 14 residues. The ends were cut back, 3 bases at V and 3 bases at J, with 9 bases in the middle. As DNA, the CDR3 is TGTGCCAGTAGTATTCGGAACCTCAATCAGCCCCAGCATTTT. It codes for CASSIRNLNQPQHF.

The chain has TRBV29-1 and TRBJ1-2; a possible D gene is TRBD1 (6 bases). V lost 7 bases and J 2 bases, leaving 11 bases between the germline ends. Germline V gene sequence: CDR1 SQVTM, CDR2 ANQGSEA. The CDR3 covers 12 residues. The DNA of the CDR3 is TGCAGCGGCGCCGGGACAAACTATGGCTACACCTTC. Translation: CSGAGTNYGYTF.

The genes are TRBV5-4 and TRBJ2-5; the match to TRBD2 covers 7 bases. Germline CDR1 reads SGHNT; CDR2 reads YYREEE (reference sequence). CDR3 size: 14 residues. V was clipped by 4 bases and J by 7 bases; unmatched bases: 10. The CDR3 nucleotides read TGTGCCAGCAGCACACCGACTAGCCCCGGGACCCAGTACTTC. Amino acid sequence: CASSTPTSPGTQYF.

V gene TRBV19 combines with J gene TRBJ1-1, with TRBD1 as a possible D gene (5 bases). Germline CDR1 LNHDA, CDR2 SQIVND (reference sequence). Trimming shortened V by 6 bases and J by 4 bases, and 12 bases separated the two germline ends. This CDR3 has 13 residues. This CDR3 reads CASRQGTGTEAFF. As DNA, the CDR3 is TGTGCCAGTAGGCAGGGTACGGGCACTGAAGCTTTCTTT.

In its sample, this clone was seen once. The junction does not match germline at one end; this may be a read error. V and J are TRBV27 and TRBJ2-7; 7 bases line up with TRBD1. Looked up from germline, CDR1 is MNHEY and CDR2 is SMNVEV (reference sequence). This CDR3 contains 14 residues. CDR3 nucleotides: TGTGCCAGCAGTTCGCGACAGGGTAAATACGAGCAGTGCTTC. It codes for CASSSRQGKYEQCF.

This sequence joins TRBV4-1 and TRBJ1-1; D gene ambiguous. Trimming took off 4 bases at V and 7 bases at J, with 19 bases between the two ends. Germline values: CDR1 MGHRA, CDR2 YSYEKL. This CDR3 region has 15 residues. CDR3 protein: CASSPLLAAGGEAFF. CDR3 DNA: TGCGCCAGCAGCCCCCTCTTGGCCGCCGGCGGTGAAGCTTTCTTT.

This chain connects TRBV12-5 to TRBJ2-4; D possibly corresponds to TRBD1 (6 bases). The CDR3 is 13 residues long. V dropped 1 base and J dropped 11 bases, with 12 bases sitting between them. CDR1 is LGHNT and CDR2 is FRNRAP in the germline V gene. The CDR3 is CASGLAGQKVQYF. CDR3 sequence (DNA): TGTGCTAGTGGTTTGGCGGGACAAAAGGTTCAGTACTTC.

Written as DNA, the CDR3 is TGTGCCAGCAGCGCCCGCACAGATACGCAGTATTTT. This sequence encodes CASSARTDTQYF. The gene calls are TRBV5-6 and TRBJ2-3; D is ambiguous. The CDR3 contains 12 residues. Per germline, CDR1 SGHDT and CDR2 YYEEEE. V shed 4 bases and J shed 1 base, with 4 bases lying between them.

The CDR3 region is CASSPTGRANYGYTF. The CDR3 DNA reads TGTGCCAGCAGCCCCACCGGGCGAGCTAACTATGGCTACACCTTC. The V and J genes are TRBV5-6 and TRBJ1-2; D is uncertain. V lost 4 bases, J lost 0 bases, and 13 bases lay in between. The germline CDR1 and CDR2 sequences are SGHDT and YYEEEE. CDR3 length: 15 residues. The whole variable domain, filled in from reference TRBV5-6 and TRBJ1-2, reads DAGVTQSPTHLIKTRGQQVTLRCSPKSGHDTVSWYQQALGQGPQFIFQYYEEEERQRGNFPDRFSGHQFPNYSSELNVNALLLGDSALYLCASSPTGRANYGYTFGSGTRLTVV.